The rows below give T cell receptor beta chains drawn from one sample of a study of cytomegalovirus exposure and HLA in healthy donors. Method: immunoSEQ multiplex PCR; TCRdb's copy keeps in-frame clones and lacks some. The sample lists under 200,000 clones, nearly 80% occurring once. Sequenced material: PBMCs. Receptors were obtained from a woman in her 40s in good health and CMV-seronegative. The CDR3 runs from the conserved cysteine through the conserved F or W. D genes are given only for firm matches. Size tells how often a clone was seen (once, few, many) or the class of an expanded clone, and some rows leave it out.

abundance	j_gene	v_gene	d_gene	CDR3nt	CDR3aa
-	TRBJ2-7	TRBV5-1	TRBD1	TGCGCCAGCAGCTTGGCCGGCAGGGGGGAGCAGTACTTC	CASSLAGRGEQYF
-	TRBJ2-2	TRBV11-2	-	TGTGCCAGCAGCCACGGCTTCTATCAGGAGGAGCTGTTTTTT	CASSHGFYQEELFF
-	TRBJ1-2	TRBV27	TRBD1	TGTGCCAGCAGCCCCCGACAGGGATCGAGCTATGGCTACACCTTC	CASSPRQGSSYGYTF
-	TRBJ2-7	TRBV4-1	TRBD2	TGCGCCAGCAGCTTGCGCTCTAGCGGGGGGGCCGGGTACGAGCAGTACTTC	CASSLRSSGGAGYEQYF
few	TRBJ2-1	TRBV7-9	TRBD2	TGTGCCAGCAGCCCCCTAGCGGGGAGCTCCTACAATGAGCAGTTCTTC	CASSPLAGSSYNEQFF
-	TRBJ2-6	TRBV14	TRBD1	TGTGCCAGCAGCCTATCGGGACAGGCCACGACTGGGGCCAACGTCCTGACTTTC	CASSLSGQATTGANVLTF
-	TRBJ2-2	TRBV7-7	-	TGTGCCAGCAGCTTAACGGTGGCCGGGGAGCTGTTTTTT	CASSLTVAGELFF
few	TRBJ1-1	TRBV6-5	TRBD1	TGTGCCAGCAGTTACCTGAGGACAGGGGGCACTGAAGCTTTCTTT	CASSYLRTGGTEAFF
-	TRBJ1-2	TRBV10-3	TRBD1	TGTGCCATCAGGGACAGGGGTAACTATGGCTACACCTTC	CAIRDRGNYGYTF
few	TRBJ2-1	TRBV7-3	TRBD1	TGTGCCAGCAGGCAGACCGGGACAGATTACAATGAGCAGTTCTTC	CASRQTGTDYNEQFF
-	TRBJ1-4	TRBV6-5	TRBD1	TGTGCCAGCAGTTCGGACAGGGCCCCTAATGAAAAACTGTTTTTT	CASSSDRAPNEKLFF
-	TRBJ2-3	TRBV5-1	TRBD2	TGCGCCAGCAGCTTGGTTCCCTTCGGGGCGGGGGGGTTAACAGATACGCAGTATTTT	CASSLVPFGAGGLTDTQYF
-	TRBJ1-1	TRBV6-5	-	TGTGCCAGCAGATACGCGGGAACCCCCAACACTGAAGCTTTCTTT	CASRYAGTPNTEAFF
-	TRBJ2-1	TRBV7-2	TRBD2	TGTGCCAGCAGCTCTCGTTGGACTAGCGTTTACAATGAGCAGTTCTTC	CASSSRWTSVYNEQFF
few	TRBJ1-1	TRBV7-2	TRBD1	TGTGCCAGCACCTCACAGGGGGGTACTGAAGCTTTCTTT	CASTSQGGTEAFF
once	TRBJ2-1	TRBV7-9	TRBD1	TGTGCCAGCAGCTCGGGACAGGGGACCGAGTACAATGAGCAGTTCTTC	CASSSGQGTEYNEQFF
-	TRBJ2-5	TRBV5-1	TRBD2	TGCGCCAGCAGCTTGGTCGGGGGGGAGACCCAGTACTTC	CASSLVGGETQYF
-	TRBJ2-7	TRBV2	TRBD1	TGTGCCAGCAGGCCGGGACAGGCCACCTACGAGCAGTACTTC	CASRPGQATYEQYF
-	TRBJ1-1	TRBV18	TRBD1	TGTGCCAGCTCATCCCCACAGGGGCGGGCTGAAGCTTTCTTT	CASSSPQGRAEAFF
-	TRBJ1-4	TRBV25-1	-	TGTGCCAGCAGTGAAGGCACCACCACAACTAATGAAAAACTGTTTTTT	CASSEGTTTTNEKLFF
-	TRBJ2-2	TRBV4-1	-	TGCGCCAGCGACTCGTCGGCAAGCGGGTCCGGGGAGCTGTTTTTT	CASDSSASGSGELFF
-	TRBJ2-2	TRBV6-5	-	TGTGCCAGCAGTTACGTGATGGCGGGGACCGGGGAGCTGTTTTTT	CASSYVMAGTGELFF
-	TRBJ2-3	TRBV4-1	-	TGCGCCAGCAGCCAAGCTGGAGGTACGCAGTATTTT	CASSQAGGTQYF
-	TRBJ1-5	TRBV5-1	TRBD1	TGCGCCAGCAGCGTAGGGACAGGTGATCAGCCCCAGCATTTT	CASSVGTGDQPQHF
-	TRBJ2-3	TRBV5-1	-	TGCGCCAGCAGCTTGGGGGACATAGGAGCAGATACGCAGTATTTT	CASSLGDIGADTQYF
-	TRBJ2-7	TRBV10-2	TRBD1	TGCGCCAGCAGTGGTGGGAGGACAGGGTGGAACGAGCAGTACTTC	CASSGGRTGWNEQYF
few	TRBJ2-3	TRBV5-1	TRBD2	TGCGCCAGCAGCCCCCAGCCGCCAGGAGCGGGGGCCACAGATACGCAGTATTTT	CASSPQPPGAGATDTQYF
-	TRBJ1-5	TRBV6-1	TRBD1	TGTGCCAGCGTTTACAGGGGAAATCAGCCCCAGCATTTT	CASVYRGNQPQHF
once	TRBJ2-1	TRBV5-4	-	TGTGCCAGCAGCTCTACAGGGAGCTCCTACAATGAGCAGTTCTTC	CASSSTGSSYNEQFF
-	TRBJ2-7	TRBV5-4	TRBD1	TGTGCCAGCAGCTTGGAACAGGGGGCCTACGAGCAGTACTTC	CASSLEQGAYEQYF
-	TRBJ2-5	TRBV4-1	TRBD1	TGCGCCAGCAGCCAAGGGGGGACCAGGGGGCTGTCAGAGACCCAGTACTTC	CASSQGGTRGLSETQYF
-	TRBJ2-7	TRBV27	TRBD1	TGTGCCAGCAGGAGCGCGGACAGGTTCGCCGAGCAGTACTTC	CASRSADRFAEQYF
-	TRBJ1-2	TRBV20-1	-	TGCAGTGCTAGAGACGTGGTAGACACCTTC	CSARDVVDTF
once	TRBJ2-6	TRBV27	TRBD1	TGTGCCAGCACCCGGACAGGGAGTAACTCTGGGGCCAACGTCCTGACTTTC	CASTRTGSNSGANVLTF
-	TRBJ2-2	TRBV5-1	TRBD2	TGCGCCAGCAGCTTAATAGCGGGTTCGAACACCGGGGAGCTGTTTTTT	CASSLIAGSNTGELFF
-	TRBJ1-2	TRBV11-2	TRBD1	TGTGCCAGCAGCCGTTCAGGGGGCGCAATTCCCTATGGCTACACCTTC	CASSRSGGAIPYGYTF
-	TRBJ2-7	TRBV10-3	-	TGTGCCATCAGTGAGAATTACGAGCAGTACTTC	CAISENYEQYF
-	TRBJ2-5	TRBV28	-	TGTGCCAGCAGTTTATCCGGGGGTAAAGAGACCCAGTACTTC	CASSLSGGKETQYF
-	TRBJ1-1	TRBV2	-	TGTGCCAGCAGTGAAGCGCGAGCGGGTTTCTCTGAAGCTTTCTTT	CASSEARAGFSEAFF
-	TRBJ1-1	TRBV5-1	-	TGCGCCAGCAGCTTGTTCGCAGAGAACACTGAAGCTTTCTTT	CASSLFAENTEAFF
-	TRBJ1-3	TRBV18	-	TGTGCCAGCTCATCCGACAGAAACTCTGGAAACACCATATATTTT	CASSSDRNSGNTIYF
-	TRBJ2-3	TRBV4-1	-	TGCGCCAGCAGCCAAGGACAGGGCGGGGTAACCGATCCAGATACGCAGTATTTT	CASSQGQGGVTDPDTQYF
few	TRBJ1-3	TRBV5-1	TRBD1	TGCGCCAGCAGGCCACAGGGGCCTGGAAACACCATATATTTT	CASRPQGPGNTIYF
-	TRBJ2-7	TRBV19	TRBD1	TGTGCCAGTAGTATAGACCCGACAGGGTCGTCCTACGAGCAGTACTTC	CASSIDPTGSSYEQYF
-	TRBJ1-1	TRBV2	TRBD1	TGTGCCAGCAGTGGACAGGGGAACACTGAAGCTTTCTTT	CASSGQGNTEAFF
-	TRBJ2-1	TRBV10-1	TRBD1	TGCGCCAGCAGTGACGGGACAGGGTTGTACAATGAGCAGTTCTTC	CASSDGTGLYNEQFF
-	TRBJ1-3	TRBV7-6	-	TGTGCCAGCAGCTTAGGAGGGGGTGGAAACACCATATATTTT	CASSLGGGGNTIYF
few	TRBJ1-2	TRBV23-1	-	TGCGCCAACCCGGGGCGGGGGGGGAACTATGGCTACACCTTC	CANPGRGGNYGYTF
-	TRBJ2-5	TRBV11-1	TRBD1	TGTGCCAGCAGCCCCCTAGGACAGGGACGGGGGGAGACCCAGTACTTC	CASSPLGQGRGETQYF
-	TRBJ2-4	TRBV10-3	TRBD2	TGTGCCATCAGTGAACTAGCGGGGGCGGCGCGAGCCAAAAACATTCAGTACTTC	CAISELAGAARAKNIQYF
-	TRBJ1-5	TRBV7-9	-	TGTGCCAGCAGCTTAGTGGGAGGGTTAAGCAATCAGCCCCAGCATTTT	CASSLVGGLSNQPQHF
-	TRBJ1-1	TRBV5-1	-	TGCGCCAGCAGCAAACTGGGGGGGAACACTGAAGCTTTCTTT	CASSKLGGNTEAFF
-	TRBJ1-2	TRBV2	TRBD1	TGTGCCAGCAGTGAGCAGGGGGCGCAACATGGCTACACCTTC	CASSEQGAQHGYTF
few	TRBJ1-4	TRBV5-1	-	TGCGCCAGCAGCTTGGACTCAACTAATGAAAAACTGTTTTTT	CASSLDSTNEKLFF